This is a list of T cell receptor beta chains from one sample in a study of glioma-infiltrating T cells after dendritic cell vaccination. Sequencing used immunoSEQ multiplex PCR; TCRdb keeps in-frame clones, though not all of them. The sample has some 100,000 clones; approximately 87% are singletons. The specimen comprised blood, sampled before dendritic cell vaccination. These receptors originate from a human donor with glioblastoma. CDR3s include the opening cysteine and the closing phenylalanine or tryptophan. D genes are given only for firm matches. Clone size is given for some rows only: seen once, a few or many times, or a class if the clone is expanded.

j_call | v_call | clone_size | d_call | cdr3_aa | cdr3_nt
TRBJ1-5 | TRBV5-1 | NA | TRBD1 | CASSPDRGRNQPQHF | TGCGCCAGCAGCCCGGACAGGGGGCGCAACCAGCCCCAGCATTTT
TRBJ2-4 | TRBV15 | NA | TRBD2 | CATSREFSGAGNIQYF | TGTGCCACCAGCAGAGAGTTTTCGGGAGCGGGGAACATTCAGTACTTC
TRBJ1-6 | TRBV5-6 | few | NA | CASSLRRGSYNSPLHF | TGTGCCAGCAGCTTGAGGAGGGGCTCCTATAATTCACCCCTCCACTTT
TRBJ2-2 | TRBV28 | NA | NA | CASLTRDTGELFF | TGTGCCAGCCTCACTAGGGACACCGGGGAGCTGTTTTTT
TRBJ2-7 | TRBV7-6 | NA | NA | CASSSYYEQYF | TGTGCCAGCAGCTCCTATTACGAGCAGTACTTC
TRBJ2-7 | TRBV19 | NA | TRBD1 | CASSNPKPGQRYEQYF | TGTGCCAGTAGTAACCCAAAACCGGGACAGAGATACGAGCAGTACTTC
TRBJ2-4 | TRBV5-6 | NA | NA | CASSSTTGENIQYF | TGTGCCAGCAGCTCCACCACGGGGGAAAACATTCAGTACTTC
TRBJ1-5 | TRBV30 | NA | NA | CAWTSQGLIGNQPQHF | TGTGCCTGGACTAGTCAGGGTTTGATCGGCAATCAGCCCCAGCATTTT
TRBJ2-5 | TRBV9 | NA | TRBD2 | CASSFSGRAGETQYF | TGTGCCAGCAGTTTTAGCGGGAGGGCCGGGGAGACCCAGTACTTC
TRBJ2-7 | TRBV30 | NA | TRBD2 | CAWRHGGAYEQYF | TGTGCCTGGAGGCATGGGGGGGCCTACGAGCAGTACTTC
TRBJ1-2 | TRBV6-5 | NA | NA | CASSYSVLGVSGYTF | TGTGCCAGCAGTTACTCGGTGCTAGGGGTGAGTGGCTACACCTTC
TRBJ1-3 | TRBV19 | NA | TRBD1 | CASTYSGTGGNTIYF | TGTGCCAGTACCTATAGTGGGACAGGGGGCAACACCATATATTTT
TRBJ1-2 | TRBV5-8 | NA | NA | CASSLVYRDYRGNGYTF | TGTGCCAGCAGCTTGGTGTACCGGGACTACCGAGGCAATGGCTACACCTTC
TRBJ1-2 | TRBV5-1 | NA | NA | CASSFGVQLGTPLGYTF | TGCGCCAGCAGCTTCGGGGTACAGTTGGGAACCCCCTTGGGCTACACCTTC
TRBJ1-4 | TRBV25-1 | few | NA | CASSDPHEGDGNEKLFF | TGTGCCAGCAGTGACCCCCACGAAGGGGATGGTAATGAAAAACTGTTTTTT
TRBJ1-5 | TRBV2 | NA | NA | CASRAEGSGNQPQHF | TGTGCCAGCAGAGCAGAGGGTTCCGGCAATCAGCCCCAGCATTTT
TRBJ2-7 | TRBV5-1 | NA | TRBD2 | CASSFGGAGTSGGAYEQYF | TGCGCCAGCAGCTTTGGAGGGGCCGGGACTAGCGGGGGGGCCTACGAGCAGTACTTC
TRBJ2-7 | TRBV11-3 | NA | TRBD2 | CASSLGLAGGIYEQYF | TGTGCCAGCAGCTTGGGACTAGCGGGAGGGATCTACGAGCAGTACTTC
TRBJ2-5 | TRBV15 | once | NA | CATSRDRGRDQETQYF | TGTGCCACCAGCAGAGACCGAGGGAGAGACCAAGAGACCCAGTACTTC
TRBJ1-3 | TRBV14 | NA | NA | CASSHAGNTIYF | TGTGCCAGCAGCCACGCTGGAAACACCATATATTTT
TRBJ2-1 | TRBV6-1 | NA | NA | CASSVGSYNEQFF | TGTGCCAGCAGTGTCGGCTCCTACAATGAGCAGTTCTTC
TRBJ2-5 | TRBV29-1 | NA | NA | CSAMRGPGETQYF | TGCAGCGCAATGCGGGGGCCGGGGGAGACCCAGTACTTC
TRBJ1-3 | TRBV30 | NA | TRBD1 | CAWGQGLSGNTIYF | TGTGCCTGGGGACAGGGGCTCTCTGGAAACACCATATATTTT
TRBJ1-2 | TRBV5-1 | NA | NA | CASSLAQRRQGNYGYTF | TGCGCCAGCAGCTTGGCCCAACGTCGCCAGGGGAACTATGGCTACACCTTC
TRBJ2-1 | TRBV6-5 | NA | NA | CASSYGGAGRNEQFF | TGTGCCAGCAGTTACGGGGGGGCGGGAAGAAATGAGCAGTTCTTC
TRBJ1-1 | TRBV27 | NA | NA | CASSLFRNTEAFF | TGTGCCAGCAGTTTATTCAGGAACACTGAAGCTTTCTTT
TRBJ1-1 | TRBV6-5 | NA | NA | CASRLVGQRAFF | TGTGCCAGCAGGCTGGTGGGGCAAAGGGCTTTCTTT
TRBJ1-5 | TRBV4-3 | few | NA | CASSQGAYSNQPQHF | TGCGCCAGCAGCCAAGGGGCCTATAGCAATCAGCCCCAGCATTTT
TRBJ2-7 | TRBV6-5 | few | TRBD1 | CAAVFPTGGEQYF | TGTGCAGCAGTTTTCCCGACAGGGGGCGAGCAGTACTTC
TRBJ2-1 | TRBV7-3 | once | NA | CASSLGSSYNEQFF | TGTGCCAGCAGCTTAGGCAGTTCCTACAATGAGCAGTTCTTC
TRBJ2-3 | TRBV9 | NA | TRBD2 | CASSVREGLGTDTQYF | TGTGCCAGCAGCGTTAGGGAGGGTCTAGGCACAGATACGCAGTATTTT
TRBJ2-1 | TRBV5-4 | NA | TRBD2 | CASSPLTGLEVDEQFF | TGTGCCAGCAGCCCTCTGACGGGACTAGAGGTGGATGAGCAGTTCTTC
TRBJ1-2 | TRBV13 | NA | NA | CASSSPRSGYTF | TGTGCCAGCAGCTCCCCCAGGTCGGGCTACACCTTC
TRBJ1-1 | TRBV9 | NA | NA | CASTSDMSNTEAFF | TGTGCCAGCACATCAGATATGTCGAACACTGAAGCTTTCTTT
TRBJ2-7 | TRBV29-1 | NA | NA | CSVCRDTSSYEQYF | TGCAGCGTTTGCCGGGACACTAGCTCCTACGAGCAGTACTTC
TRBJ2-7 | TRBV13 | NA | TRBD2 | CASSLRRLAGGVFSYEQYF | TGTGCCAGCAGCTTAAGGCGTCTAGCGGGGGGCGTATTCTCCTACGAGCAGTACTTC
TRBJ2-5 | TRBV14 | NA | NA | CASSQRVGETQYF | TGTGCCAGCAGCCAACGGGTTGGGGAGACCCAGTACTTC
TRBJ2-7 | TRBV11-3 | NA | NA | CASSLLTDKQYF | TGTGCCAGCAGCTTACTGACAGATAAGCAGTACTTC
TRBJ1-1 | TRBV27 | NA | TRBD1 | CASSPGQGFEAFF | TGTGCCAGCAGTCCCGGACAGGGATTTGAAGCTTTCTTT